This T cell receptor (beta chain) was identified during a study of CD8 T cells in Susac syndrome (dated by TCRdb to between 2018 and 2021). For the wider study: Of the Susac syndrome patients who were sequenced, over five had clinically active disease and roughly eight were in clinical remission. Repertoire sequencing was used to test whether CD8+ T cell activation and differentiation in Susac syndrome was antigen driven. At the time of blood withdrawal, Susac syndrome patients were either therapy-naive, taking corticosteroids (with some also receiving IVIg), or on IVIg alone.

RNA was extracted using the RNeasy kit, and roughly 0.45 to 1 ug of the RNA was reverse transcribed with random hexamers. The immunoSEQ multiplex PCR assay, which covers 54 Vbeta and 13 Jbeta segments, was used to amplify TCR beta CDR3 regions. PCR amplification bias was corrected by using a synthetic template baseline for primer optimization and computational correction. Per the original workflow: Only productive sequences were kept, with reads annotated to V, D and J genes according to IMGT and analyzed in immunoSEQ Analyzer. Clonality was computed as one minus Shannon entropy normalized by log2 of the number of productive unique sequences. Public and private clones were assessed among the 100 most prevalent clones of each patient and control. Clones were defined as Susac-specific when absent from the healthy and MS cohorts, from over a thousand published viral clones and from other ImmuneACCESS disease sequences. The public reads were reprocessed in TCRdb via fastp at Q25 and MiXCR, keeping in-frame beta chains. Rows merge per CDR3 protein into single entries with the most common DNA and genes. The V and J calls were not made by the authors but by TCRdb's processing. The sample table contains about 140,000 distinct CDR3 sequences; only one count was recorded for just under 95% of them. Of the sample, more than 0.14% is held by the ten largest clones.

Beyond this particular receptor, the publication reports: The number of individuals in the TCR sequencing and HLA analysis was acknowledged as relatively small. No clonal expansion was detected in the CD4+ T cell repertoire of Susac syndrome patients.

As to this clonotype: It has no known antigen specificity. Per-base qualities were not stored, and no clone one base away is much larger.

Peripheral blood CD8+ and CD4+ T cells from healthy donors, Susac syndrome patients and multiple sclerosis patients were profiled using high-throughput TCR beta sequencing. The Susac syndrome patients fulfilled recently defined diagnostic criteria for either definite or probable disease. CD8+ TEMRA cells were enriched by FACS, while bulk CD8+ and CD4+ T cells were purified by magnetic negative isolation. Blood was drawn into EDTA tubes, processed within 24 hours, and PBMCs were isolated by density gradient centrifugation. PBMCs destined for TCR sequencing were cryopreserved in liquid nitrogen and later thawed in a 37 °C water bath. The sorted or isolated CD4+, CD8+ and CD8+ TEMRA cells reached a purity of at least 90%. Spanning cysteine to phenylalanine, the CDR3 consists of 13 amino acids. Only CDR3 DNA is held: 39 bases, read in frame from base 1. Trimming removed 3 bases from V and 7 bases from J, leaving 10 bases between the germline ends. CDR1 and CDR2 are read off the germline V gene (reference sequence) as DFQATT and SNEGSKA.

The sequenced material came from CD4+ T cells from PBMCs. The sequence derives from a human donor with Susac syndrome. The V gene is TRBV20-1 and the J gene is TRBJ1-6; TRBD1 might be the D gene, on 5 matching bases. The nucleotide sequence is TGCAGTGCTAGTAGGGGATGGAATTCACCCCTCCACTTT. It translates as CSASRGWNSPLHF.